This TCR beta chain was sequenced in a study of blood T cells in healthy people across ages. Russia was home to the donors, healthy Caucasian individuals aged about 6 to 90. A sample-barcoded 5' primer and a J-beta primer mix were used in a second PCR of roughly 7 to 11 cycles. Researchers report that each sample yielded at least 3 million CDR3-containing paired-end reads. TCRdb processed the 5' RACE reads anew with MiXCR; each CDR3 protein has one entry. The sample includes approximately 780,000 distinct CDR3 sequences, 25% to 30% of them seen just once. The V gene's germline CDR1 is MNHEY and CDR2 SMNVEV (reference sequence). V shed 5 bases, J shed 5 bases, and the junction held 4 bases outside the gene matches. The CDR3 has 14 amino acids. These records were also assigned to another study, of T cells of mothers and their children. That report notes: The TCR beta CDR3 read count exceeded 8.5 million for each mother and was around 3.1 million for each child.

V usage is TRBV27 and J usage is TRBJ1-4; TRBD1 agrees at 8 bases. The sequence derives from a boy younger than 18 in good health. The sequenced sample was blood. The CDR3 loop reads CASSQGQENEKLFF. The CDR3, as DNA: TGTGCCAGCAGTCAGGGACAGGAGAATGAAAAACTGTTTTTT.